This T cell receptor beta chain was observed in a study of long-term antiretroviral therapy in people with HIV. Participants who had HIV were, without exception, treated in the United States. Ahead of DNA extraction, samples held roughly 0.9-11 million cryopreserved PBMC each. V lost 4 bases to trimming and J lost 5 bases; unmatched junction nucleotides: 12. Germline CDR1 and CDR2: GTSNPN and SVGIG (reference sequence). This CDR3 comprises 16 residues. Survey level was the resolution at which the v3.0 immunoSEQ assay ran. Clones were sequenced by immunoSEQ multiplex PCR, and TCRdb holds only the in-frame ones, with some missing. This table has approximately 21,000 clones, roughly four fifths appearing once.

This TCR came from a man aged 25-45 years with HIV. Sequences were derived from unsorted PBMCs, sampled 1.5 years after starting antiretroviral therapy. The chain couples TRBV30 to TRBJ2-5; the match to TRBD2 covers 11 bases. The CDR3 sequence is CAWNRLAGGAGETQYF. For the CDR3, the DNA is TGTGCCTGGAATCGGCTAGCGGGGGGAGCAGGGGAGACCCAGTACTTC. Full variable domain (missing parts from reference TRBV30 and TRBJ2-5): SQTIHQWPATLVQPVGSPLSLECTVEGTSNPNLYWYRQAAGRGLQLLFYSVGIGQISSEVPQNLSASRPQDRQFILSSKKLLLSDSGFYLCAWNRLAGGAGETQYFGPGTRLLVL.